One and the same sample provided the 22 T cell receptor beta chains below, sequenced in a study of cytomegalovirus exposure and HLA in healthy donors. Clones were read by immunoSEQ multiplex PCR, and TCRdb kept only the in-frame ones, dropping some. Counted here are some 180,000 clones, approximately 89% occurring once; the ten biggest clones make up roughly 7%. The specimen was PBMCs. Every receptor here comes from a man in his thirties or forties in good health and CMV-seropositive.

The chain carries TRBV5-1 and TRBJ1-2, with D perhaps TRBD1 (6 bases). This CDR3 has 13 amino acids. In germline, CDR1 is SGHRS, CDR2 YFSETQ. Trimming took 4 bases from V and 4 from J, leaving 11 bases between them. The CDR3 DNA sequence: TGCGCCAGCAGCCCGGGGACATCCTATGGCTACACCTTC. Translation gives CASSPGTSYGYTF.

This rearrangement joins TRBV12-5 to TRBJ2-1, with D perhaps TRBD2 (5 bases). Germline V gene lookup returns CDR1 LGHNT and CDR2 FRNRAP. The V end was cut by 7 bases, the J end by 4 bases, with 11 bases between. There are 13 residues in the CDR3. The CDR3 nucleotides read TGTGCTAGTGCCATTCGCGGGTACAATGAGCAGTTCTTC. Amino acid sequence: CASAIRGYNEQFF.

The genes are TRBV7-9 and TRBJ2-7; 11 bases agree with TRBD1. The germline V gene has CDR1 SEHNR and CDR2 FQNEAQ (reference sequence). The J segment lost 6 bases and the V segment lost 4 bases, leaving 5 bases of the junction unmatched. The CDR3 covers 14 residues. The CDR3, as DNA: TGTGCCAGCAGCTGGAGGGACAGGGGGGGCGAGCAGTACTTC. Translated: CASSWRDRGGEQYF.

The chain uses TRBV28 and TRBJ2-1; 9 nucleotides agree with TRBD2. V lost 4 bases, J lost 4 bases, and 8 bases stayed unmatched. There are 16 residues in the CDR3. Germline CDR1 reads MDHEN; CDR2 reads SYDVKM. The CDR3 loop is CASSSNLAGDYNEQFF. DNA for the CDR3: TGTGCCAGCAGTTCAAACTTAGCGGGAGATTACAATGAGCAGTTCTTC.

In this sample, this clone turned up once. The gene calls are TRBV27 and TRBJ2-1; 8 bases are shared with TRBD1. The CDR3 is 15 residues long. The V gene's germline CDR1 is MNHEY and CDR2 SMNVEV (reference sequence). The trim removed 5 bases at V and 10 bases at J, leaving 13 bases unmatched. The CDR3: CASSLAGTGLREQFF. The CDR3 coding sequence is TGTGCCAGCAGTCTTGCCGGGACAGGATTAAGGGAGCAGTTCTTC.

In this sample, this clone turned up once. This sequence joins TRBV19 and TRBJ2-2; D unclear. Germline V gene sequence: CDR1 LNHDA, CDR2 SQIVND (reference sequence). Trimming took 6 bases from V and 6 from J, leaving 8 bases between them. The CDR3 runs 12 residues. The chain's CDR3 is CASRIDAGELFF. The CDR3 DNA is TGTGCCAGTAGGATCGACGCCGGGGAGCTGTTTTTT.

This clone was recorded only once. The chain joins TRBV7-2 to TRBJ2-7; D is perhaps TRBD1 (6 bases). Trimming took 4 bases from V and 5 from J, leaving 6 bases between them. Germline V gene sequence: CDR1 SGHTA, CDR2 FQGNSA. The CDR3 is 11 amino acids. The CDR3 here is CASSWTDEQYF. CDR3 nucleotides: TGTGCCAGCAGCTGGACAGACGAGCAGTACTTC.

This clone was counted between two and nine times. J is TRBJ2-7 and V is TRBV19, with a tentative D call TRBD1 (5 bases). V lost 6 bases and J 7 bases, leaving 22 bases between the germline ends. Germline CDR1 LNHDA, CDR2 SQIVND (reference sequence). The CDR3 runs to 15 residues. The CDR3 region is CASSRQIPPAYEQYF. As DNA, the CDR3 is TGTGCCAGTAGCAGACAGATCCCACCAGCTTATGAGCAGTACTTC.

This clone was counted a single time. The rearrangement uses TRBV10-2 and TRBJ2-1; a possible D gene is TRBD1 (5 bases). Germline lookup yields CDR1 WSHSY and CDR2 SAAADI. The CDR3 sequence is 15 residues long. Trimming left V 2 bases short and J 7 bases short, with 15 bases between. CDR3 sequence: CASSELSQGSNEQFF. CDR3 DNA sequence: TGCGCCAGCAGTGAGCTTAGCCAGGGTTCGAATGAGCAGTTCTTC.

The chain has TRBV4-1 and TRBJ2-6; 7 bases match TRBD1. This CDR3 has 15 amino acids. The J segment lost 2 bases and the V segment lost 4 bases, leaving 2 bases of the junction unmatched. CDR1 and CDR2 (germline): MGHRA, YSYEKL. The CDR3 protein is CASSRGTAGANVLTF. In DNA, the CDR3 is TGCGCCAGCAGCCGAGGGACAGCTGGGGCCAACGTCCTGACTTTC.

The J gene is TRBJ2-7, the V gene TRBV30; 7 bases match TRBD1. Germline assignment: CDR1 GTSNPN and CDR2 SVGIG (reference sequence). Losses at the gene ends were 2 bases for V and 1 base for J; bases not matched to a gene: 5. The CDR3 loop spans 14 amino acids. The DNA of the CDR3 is TGTGCCTGGAGTCTCGGGACAGAATCCTACGAGCAGTACTTC. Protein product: CAWSLGTESYEQYF.

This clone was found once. The CDR3 DNA reads TGTGCCTGGAGCCCGTCCACCTATGGCTACACCTTC. Protein: CAWSPSTYGYTF. The V gene is TRBV30, the J gene TRBJ1-2, with D unclear. CDR1 and CDR2 from the germline V gene are GTSNPN and SVGIG (reference sequence). V was shortened by 3 bases and J by 4 bases, with 9 bases between the two germline ends. The CDR3 has 12 residues.

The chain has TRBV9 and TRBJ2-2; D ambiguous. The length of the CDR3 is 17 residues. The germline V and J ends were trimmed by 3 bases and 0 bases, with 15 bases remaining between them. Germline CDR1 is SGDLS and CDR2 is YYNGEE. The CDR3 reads CASSAPRYRSNTGELFF. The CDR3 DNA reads TGTGCCAGCAGCGCACCCCGCTACAGATCGAACACCGGGGAGCTGTTTTTT.

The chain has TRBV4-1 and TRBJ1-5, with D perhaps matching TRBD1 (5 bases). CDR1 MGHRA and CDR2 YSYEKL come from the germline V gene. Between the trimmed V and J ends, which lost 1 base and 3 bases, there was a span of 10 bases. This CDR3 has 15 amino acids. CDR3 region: CASSQGGRANQPQHF. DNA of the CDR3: TGCGCCAGCAGCCAAGGGGGCAGGGCCAATCAGCCCCAGCATTTT.

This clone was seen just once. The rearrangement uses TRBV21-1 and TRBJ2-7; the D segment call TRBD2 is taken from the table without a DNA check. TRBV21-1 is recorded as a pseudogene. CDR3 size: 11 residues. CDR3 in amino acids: CASFRAGEQYF. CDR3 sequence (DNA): TGTGCCAGCTTTAGGGCGGGGGAGCAGTACTTC.

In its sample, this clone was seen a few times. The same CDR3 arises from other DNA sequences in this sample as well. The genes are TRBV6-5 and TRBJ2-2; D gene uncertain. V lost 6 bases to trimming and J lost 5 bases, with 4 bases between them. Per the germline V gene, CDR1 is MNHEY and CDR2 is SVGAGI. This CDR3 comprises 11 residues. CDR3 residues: CASSRTGELFF. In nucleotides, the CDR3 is TGTGCCAGCAGCAGGACCGGGGAGCTGTTTTTT.

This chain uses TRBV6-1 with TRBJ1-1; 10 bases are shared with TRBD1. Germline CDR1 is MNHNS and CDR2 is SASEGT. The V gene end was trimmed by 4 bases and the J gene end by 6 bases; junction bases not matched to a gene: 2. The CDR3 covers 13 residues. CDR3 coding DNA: TGTGCCAGCAGTGGACAGGGGGCGGCTGAAGCTTTCTTT. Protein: CASSGQGAAEAFF.

The CDR3 loop is CASTGVAAITDTQYF. CDR3 nucleotide sequence: TGTGCCAGCACGGGGGTAGCGGCCATCACAGATACGCAGTATTTT. V gene TRBV6-6 combines with J gene TRBJ2-3; D is perhaps TRBD2 (6 bases). Trimming stripped 7 bases from V and 2 bases from J, with 16 bases between. The CDR3 covers 15 residues. CDR1 and CDR2 from the germline V gene are MNHNY and SVGAGI (reference sequence).

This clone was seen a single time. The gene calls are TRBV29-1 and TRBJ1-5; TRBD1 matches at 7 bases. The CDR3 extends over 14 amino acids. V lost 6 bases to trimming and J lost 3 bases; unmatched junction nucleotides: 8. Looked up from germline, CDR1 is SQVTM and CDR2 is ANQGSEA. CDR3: CSVAPGQLNQPQHF. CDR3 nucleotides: TGCAGCGTCGCTCCGGGACAGCTCAATCAGCCCCAGCATTTT.

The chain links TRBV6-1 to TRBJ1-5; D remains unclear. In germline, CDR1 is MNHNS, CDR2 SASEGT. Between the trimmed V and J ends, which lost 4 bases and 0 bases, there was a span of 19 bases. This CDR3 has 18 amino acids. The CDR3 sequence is CASSVNRAGRFSNQPQHF. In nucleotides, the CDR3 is TGTGCCAGCAGTGTTAATCGGGCAGGACGATTTAGCAATCAGCCCCAGCATTTT.

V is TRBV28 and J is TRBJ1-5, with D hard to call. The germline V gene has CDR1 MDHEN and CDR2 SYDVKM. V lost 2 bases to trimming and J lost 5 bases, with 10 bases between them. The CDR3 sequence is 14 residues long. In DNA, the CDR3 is TGTGCCAGCAGTTTAGGCGGATATTATCAGCCCCAGCATTTT. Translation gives CASSLGGYYQPQHF.

This CDR3 reads CASYSAPNTGELFF. CDR3 nucleotides: TGTGCCAGTTATAGCGCTCCGAACACCGGGGAGCTGTTTTTT. V gene TRBV28 combines with J gene TRBJ2-2, with D possibly being TRBD2 (5 bases). The CDR3 spans 14 residues. V gave up 9 bases and J gave up 0 bases, with 11 bases separating them. Germline-derived CDR1 and CDR2 are MDHEN and SYDVKM.